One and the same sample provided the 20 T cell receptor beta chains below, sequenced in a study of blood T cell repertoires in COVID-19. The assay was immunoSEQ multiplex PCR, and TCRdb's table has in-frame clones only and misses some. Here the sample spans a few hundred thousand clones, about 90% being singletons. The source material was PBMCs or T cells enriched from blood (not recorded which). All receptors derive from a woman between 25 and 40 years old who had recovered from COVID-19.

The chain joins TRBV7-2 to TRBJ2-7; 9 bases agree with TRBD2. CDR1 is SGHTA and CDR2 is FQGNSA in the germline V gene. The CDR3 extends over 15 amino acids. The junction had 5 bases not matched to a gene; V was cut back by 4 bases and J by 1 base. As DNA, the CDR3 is TGTGCCAGCAGCTCGAGCGGGGGGCTTTCCTACGAGCAGTACTTC. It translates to CASSSSGGLSYEQYF.

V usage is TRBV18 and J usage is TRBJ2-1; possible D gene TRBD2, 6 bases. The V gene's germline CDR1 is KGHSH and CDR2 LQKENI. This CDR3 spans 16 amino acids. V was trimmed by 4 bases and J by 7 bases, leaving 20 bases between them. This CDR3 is CASSQDAGLPRNEQFF. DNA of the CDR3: TGTGCCAGCTCACAGGACGCGGGACTTCCGAGGAATGAGCAGTTCTTC.

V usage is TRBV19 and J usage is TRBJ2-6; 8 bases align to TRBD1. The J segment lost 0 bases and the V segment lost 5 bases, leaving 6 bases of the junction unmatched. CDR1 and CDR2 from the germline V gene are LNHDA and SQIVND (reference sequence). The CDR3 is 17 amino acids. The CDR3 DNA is TGTGCCAGTAGTGCCGGTGACAGGGGCTCTGGGGCCAACGTCCTGACTTTC. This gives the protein CASSAGDRGSGANVLTF.

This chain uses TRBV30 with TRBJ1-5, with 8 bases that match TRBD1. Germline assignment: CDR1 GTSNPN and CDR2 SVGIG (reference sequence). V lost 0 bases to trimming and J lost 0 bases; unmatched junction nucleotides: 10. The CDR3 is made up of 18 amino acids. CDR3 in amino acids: CAWSVRLLTGDSNQPQHF. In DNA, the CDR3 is TGTGCCTGGAGTGTACGGCTCTTGACAGGGGATAGCAATCAGCCCCAGCATTTT. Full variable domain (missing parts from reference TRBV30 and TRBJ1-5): SQTIHQWPATLVQPVGSPLSLECTVEGTSNPNLYWYRQAAGRGLQLLFYSVGIGQISSEVPQNLSASRPQDRQFILSSKKLLLSDSGFYLCAWSVRLLTGDSNQPQHFGDGTRLSIL.

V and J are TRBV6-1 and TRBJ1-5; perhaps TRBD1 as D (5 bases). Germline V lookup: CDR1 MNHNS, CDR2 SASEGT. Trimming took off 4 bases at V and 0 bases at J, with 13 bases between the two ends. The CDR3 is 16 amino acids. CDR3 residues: CASSGRTLYSNQPQHF. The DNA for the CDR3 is TGTGCCAGCAGTGGACGGACACTTTATAGCAATCAGCCCCAGCATTTT.

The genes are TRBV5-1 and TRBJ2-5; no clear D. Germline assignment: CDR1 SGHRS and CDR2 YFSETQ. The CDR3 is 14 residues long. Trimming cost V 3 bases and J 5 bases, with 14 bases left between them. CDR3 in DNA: TGCGCCAGCAGCTCGACTGCCTCTGGGGAGACCCAGTACTTC. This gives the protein CASSSTASGETQYF.

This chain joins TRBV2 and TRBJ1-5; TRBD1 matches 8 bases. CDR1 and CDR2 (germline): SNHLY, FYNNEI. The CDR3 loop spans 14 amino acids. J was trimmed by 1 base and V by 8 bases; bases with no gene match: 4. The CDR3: CASGQGLSNQPQHF. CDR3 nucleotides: TGTGCCAGCGGACAGGGCTTGAGCAATCAGCCCCAGCATTTT.

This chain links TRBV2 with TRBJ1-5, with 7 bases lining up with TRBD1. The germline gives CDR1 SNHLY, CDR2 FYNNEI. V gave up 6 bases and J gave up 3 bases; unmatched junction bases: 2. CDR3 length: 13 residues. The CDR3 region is CASRGQPNQPQHF. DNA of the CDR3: TGTGCCAGCAGGGGACAGCCCAATCAGCCCCAGCATTTT. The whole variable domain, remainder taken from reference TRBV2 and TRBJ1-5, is EPEVTQTPSHQVTQMGQEVILRCVPISNHLYFYWYRQILGQKVEFLVSFYNNEISEKSEIFDDQFSVERPDGSNFTLKIRSTKLEDSAMYFCASRGQPNQPQHFGDGTRLSIL.

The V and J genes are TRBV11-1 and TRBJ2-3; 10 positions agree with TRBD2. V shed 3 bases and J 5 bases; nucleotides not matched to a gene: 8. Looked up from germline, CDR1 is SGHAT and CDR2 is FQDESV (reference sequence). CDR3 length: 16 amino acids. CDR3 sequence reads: CASSLWVAGGGDTQYF. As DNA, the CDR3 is TGTGCCAGCAGCTTGTGGGTAGCGGGGGGCGGAGATACGCAGTATTTT.

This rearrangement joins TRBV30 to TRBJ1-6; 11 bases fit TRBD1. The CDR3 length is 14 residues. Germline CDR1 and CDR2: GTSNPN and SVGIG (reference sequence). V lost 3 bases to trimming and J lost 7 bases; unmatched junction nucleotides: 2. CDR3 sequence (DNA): TGTGCCTGGAGCCGGGACAGGGGGAATTCACCCCTCCACTTT. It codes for CAWSRDRGNSPLHF.

The CDR3 loop is CASSPSSGGASDTQYF. The CDR3, as DNA: TGTGCCAGCAGCCCTTCTAGCGGGGGGGCTTCGGATACGCAGTATTTT. The V call is TRBV3-1 (or the pseudogene TRBV3-2), the J call TRBJ2-3; TRBD2 matches 12 bases. Looked up from germline, CDR1 is LGHDT and CDR2 is YNNKEL (reference sequence). Germline trimming cut 4 bases from V and 6 bases from J; bases unmatched to any gene: 8. The CDR3 covers 16 residues.

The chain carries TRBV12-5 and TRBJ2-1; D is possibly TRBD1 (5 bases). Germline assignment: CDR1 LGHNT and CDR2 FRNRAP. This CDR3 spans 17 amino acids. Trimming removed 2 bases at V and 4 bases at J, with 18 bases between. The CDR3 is CASGLLRRQGRYNEQFF. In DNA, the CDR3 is TGTGCTAGTGGTTTGCTACGTCGGCAGGGTCGTTACAATGAGCAGTTCTTC.

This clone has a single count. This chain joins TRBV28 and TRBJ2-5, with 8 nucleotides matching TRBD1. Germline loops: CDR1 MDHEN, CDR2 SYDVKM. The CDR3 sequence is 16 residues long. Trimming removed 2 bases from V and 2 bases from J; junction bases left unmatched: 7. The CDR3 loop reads CASSLGQGITQETQYF. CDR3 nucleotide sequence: TGTGCCAGCAGTTTAGGACAGGGAATAACTCAAGAGACCCAGTACTTC.

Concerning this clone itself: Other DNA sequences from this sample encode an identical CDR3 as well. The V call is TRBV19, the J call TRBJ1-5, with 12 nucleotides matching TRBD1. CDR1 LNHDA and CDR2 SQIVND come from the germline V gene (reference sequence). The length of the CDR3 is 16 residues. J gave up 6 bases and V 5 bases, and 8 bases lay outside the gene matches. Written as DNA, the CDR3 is TGTGCCAGTAGTGTCCCGGGACAGGGGGCTGGTCAGCCCCAGCATTTT. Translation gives CASSVPGQGAGQPQHF.

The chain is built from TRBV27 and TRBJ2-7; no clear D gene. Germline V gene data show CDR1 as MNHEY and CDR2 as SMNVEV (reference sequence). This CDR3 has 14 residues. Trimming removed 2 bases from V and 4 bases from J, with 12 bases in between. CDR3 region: CASSLHSPRYEQYF. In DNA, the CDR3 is TGTGCCAGCAGTTTACACAGTCCCCGGTACGAGCAGTACTTC.

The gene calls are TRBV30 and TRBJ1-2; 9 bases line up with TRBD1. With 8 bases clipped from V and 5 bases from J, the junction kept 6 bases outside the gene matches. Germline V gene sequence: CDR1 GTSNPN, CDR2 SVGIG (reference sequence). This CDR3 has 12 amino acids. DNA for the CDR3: TGTGCCACACGACAGGGGGGTTATGGCTACACCTTC. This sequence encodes CATRQGGYGYTF. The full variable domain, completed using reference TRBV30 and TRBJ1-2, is SQTIHQWPATLVQPVGSPLSLECTVEGTSNPNLYWYRQAAGRGLQLLFYSVGIGQISSEVPQNLSASRPQDRQFILSSKKLLLSDSGFYLCATRQGGYGYTFGSGTRLTVV.

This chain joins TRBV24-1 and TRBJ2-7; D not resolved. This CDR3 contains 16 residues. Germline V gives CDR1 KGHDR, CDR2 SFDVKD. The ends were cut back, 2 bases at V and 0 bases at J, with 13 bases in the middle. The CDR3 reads CATSDSRMARSYEQYF. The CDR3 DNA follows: TGTGCCACCAGTGATTCCCGCATGGCCCGCTCCTACGAGCAGTACTTC.

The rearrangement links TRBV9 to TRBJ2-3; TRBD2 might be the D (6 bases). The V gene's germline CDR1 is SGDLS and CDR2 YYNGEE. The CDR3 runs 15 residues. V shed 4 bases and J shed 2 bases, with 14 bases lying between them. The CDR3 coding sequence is TGTGCCAGCAGCCTTACTAGCCACTCCACAGATACGCAGTATTTT. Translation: CASSLTSHSTDTQYF.

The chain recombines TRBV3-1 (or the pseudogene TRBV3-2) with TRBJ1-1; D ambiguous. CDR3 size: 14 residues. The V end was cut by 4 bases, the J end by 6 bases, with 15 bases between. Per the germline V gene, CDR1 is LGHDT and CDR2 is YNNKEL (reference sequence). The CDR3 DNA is TGTGCCAGCAGCCCATTTAGCGGGTTCCCTGAAGCTTTCTTT. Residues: CASSPFSGFPEAFF.

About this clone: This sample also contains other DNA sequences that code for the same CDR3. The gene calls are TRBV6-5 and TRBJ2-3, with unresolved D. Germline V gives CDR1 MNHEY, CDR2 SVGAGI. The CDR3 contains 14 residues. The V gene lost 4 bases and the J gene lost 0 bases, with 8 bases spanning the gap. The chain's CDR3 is CASSLGASTDTQYF. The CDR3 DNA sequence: TGTGCCAGCAGTTTGGGCGCTAGCACAGATACGCAGTATTTT.